This is a list of T cell receptor beta chains from one sample in a study of cytomegalovirus exposure and HLA in healthy donors. This table comes from immunoSEQ multiplex PCR, and its TCRdb copy is limited to in-frame clones, with some not included. The data hold more than 150,000 clones, with roughly 80% observed a single time. Sequencing input: PBMCs. These TCRs come from a man in his fifties or sixties in good health and CMV-seropositive. Each CDR3 is given with its conserved first and last residue. D genes are given only for firm matches. Some rows mark clone size as missing; the rest say once, few, many or name a class of expanded clone.

v_call	j_call	d_call	clone_size	cdr3_aa	cdr3_nt
TRBV25-1	TRBJ1-5	.	.	CASSGAGTHQPQHF	TGTGCCAGCAGTGGGGCAGGAACCCATCAGCCCCAGCATTTT
TRBV5-6	TRBJ1-6	TRBD1	.	CASSFPTGGADSPLHF	TGTGCCAGCAGCTTTCCAACAGGGGGAGCGGATTCACCCCTCCACTTT
TRBV29-1	TRBJ1-1	TRBD1	.	CSVWTGRTEAFF	TGCAGCGTGTGGACAGGGCGGACTGAAGCTTTCTTT
TRBV18	TRBJ1-5	TRBD1	few	CASSPRNLQGGQPQHF	TGTGCCAGCTCACCACGGAACCTGCAGGGGGGTCAGCCCCAGCATTTT
TRBV5-6	TRBJ2-2	TRBD1	.	CASSHRTGHTGELFF	TGTGCCAGCAGCCATCGGACAGGGCACACCGGGGAGCTGTTTTTT
TRBV5-1	TRBJ2-2	TRBD1	once	CASSGRGRPTGELFF	TGCGCCAGCAGTGGCAGGGGGCGACCCACCGGGGAGCTGTTTTTT
TRBV29-1	TRBJ2-1	.	.	CSVPHRVSYNEQFF	TGCAGCGTCCCCCACAGGGTCTCCTACAATGAGCAGTTCTTC
TRBV4-1	TRBJ2-7	TRBD2	.	CASSLSSGISYEQYF	TGCGCCAGCAGCTTATCTAGCGGGATCTCCTACGAGCAGTACTTC
TRBV11-2	TRBJ2-2	TRBD2	.	CASSLGAGVTGELFF	TGTGCCAGCAGCTTAGGAGCGGGAGTTACCGGGGAGCTGTTTTTT
TRBV28	TRBJ1-1	.	.	CASSPPGHLNTEAFF	TGTGCCAGCTCCCCACCTGGACACTTGAACACTGAAGCTTTCTTT
TRBV28	TRBJ1-1	TRBD1	.	CASSTPTGRNTEAFF	TGTGCCAGCAGTACCCCGACAGGGAGGAACACTGAAGCTTTCTTT
TRBV27	TRBJ2-7	TRBD1	once	CASSPLRGRTGGQEQYF	TGTGCCAGCAGTCCCCTCAGAGGGAGGACAGGGGGACAAGAGCAGTACTTC
TRBV5-6	TRBJ2-6	TRBD1	.	CASSLWTGGMGANVLTF	TGTGCCAGCAGCTTGTGGACAGGGGGCATGGGGGCCAACGTCCTGACTTTC
TRBV18	TRBJ1-2	TRBD1	.	CASAKGANTYGYTF	TGTGCCAGTGCGAAGGGGGCGAACACCTATGGCTACACCTTC
TRBV2	TRBJ1-4	.	.	CASRPTGRANEKLFF	TGTGCCAGCAGACCCACAGGGAGGGCTAATGAAAAACTGTTTTTT
TRBV9	TRBJ2-1	.	.	CASSVASGTYNEQFF	TGTGCCAGCAGCGTAGCAAGCGGAACCTACAATGAGCAGTTCTTC
TRBV7-2	TRBJ1-2	TRBD1	few	CASSLESVGGVYGYTF	TGTGCCAGCAGCTTAGAATCGGTAGGGGGCGTCTATGGCTACACCTTC
TRBV25-1	TRBJ2-1	.	once	CASRAPRGSEQFF	TGTGCCAGCAGGGCCCCCAGGGGAAGTGAGCAGTTCTTC
TRBV28	TRBJ1-3	.	.	CASSLPGVTSGNTIYF	TGTGCCAGCAGTTTACCAGGGGTAACCTCCGGAAACACCATATATTTT
TRBV6-1	TRBJ2-7	TRBD1	.	CASSEATGLYEQYF	TGTGCCAGCAGTGAGGCGACAGGGCTCTACGAGCAGTACTTC
TRBV5-5	TRBJ1-1	.	few	CASSLLREAFF	TGTGCCAGCAGCTTGTTGCGTGAAGCTTTCTTT
TRBV28	TRBJ2-7	TRBD1	.	CASRDRAYEQYF	TGTGCCAGCAGGGACAGGGCGTACGAGCAGTACTTC
TRBV10-1	TRBJ2-2	TRBD2	once	CASTPGLAGGPNTGELFF	TGCGCCAGCACCCCGGGACTAGCGGGGGGTCCGAACACCGGGGAGCTGTTTTTT
TRBV7-9	TRBJ1-5	.	once	CASSPAVDQPQHF	TGTGCCAGCAGCCCAGCGGTCGATCAGCCCCAGCATTTT
TRBV6-6	TRBJ1-1	TRBD1	.	CASSWTGSMNTEAFF	TGTGCCAGCAGCTGGACAGGGAGTATGAACACTGAAGCTTTCTTT
TRBV4-3	TRBJ1-2	TRBD1	.	CASSQADRGIGGYTF	TGCGCCAGCAGCCAAGCGGACAGGGGAATAGGCGGCTACACCTTC
TRBV7-3	TRBJ2-2	.	.	CASSLTGTTNTGELFF	TGTGCCAGCAGCTTAACTGGGACAACGAACACCGGGGAGCTGTTTTTT
TRBV7-8	TRBJ2-3	.	.	CASSMSGTSYTDTQYF	TGTGCCAGCAGCATGAGCGGGACAAGTTACACAGATACGCAGTATTTT
TRBV11-3	TRBJ2-1	.	.	CASSLAGTYNEQFF	TGTGCCAGCAGCTTAGCGGGTACCTACAATGAGCAGTTCTTC
TRBV6-1	TRBJ2-1	.	.	CASSERGSYNEQFF	TGTGCCAGCAGTGAAAGGGGCTCCTACAATGAGCAGTTCTTC
TRBV28	TRBJ2-3	TRBD2	.	CASSPFPGGRADTQYF	TGTGCCAGCAGCCCGTTCCCGGGGGGGAGGGCAGATACGCAGTATTTT
TRBV28	TRBJ1-1	TRBD1	.	CASSNRDRPEAFF	TGTGCCAGCAGCAACAGGGACAGGCCTGAAGCTTTCTTT